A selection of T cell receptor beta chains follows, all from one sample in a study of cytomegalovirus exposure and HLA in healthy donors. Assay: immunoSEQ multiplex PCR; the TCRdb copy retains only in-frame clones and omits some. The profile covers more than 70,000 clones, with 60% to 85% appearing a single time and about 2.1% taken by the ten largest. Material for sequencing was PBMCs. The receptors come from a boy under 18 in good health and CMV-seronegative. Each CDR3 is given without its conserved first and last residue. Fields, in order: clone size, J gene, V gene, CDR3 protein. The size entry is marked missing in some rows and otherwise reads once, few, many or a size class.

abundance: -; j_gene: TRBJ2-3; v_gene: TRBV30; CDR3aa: AWTSGSTDTRY
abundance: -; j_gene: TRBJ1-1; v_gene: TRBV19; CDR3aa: ASSPGTGGPEAF
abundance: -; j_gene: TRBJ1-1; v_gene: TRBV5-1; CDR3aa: ASSSLQGAASL
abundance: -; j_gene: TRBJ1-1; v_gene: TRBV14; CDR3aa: ASSQRLGGITEAF
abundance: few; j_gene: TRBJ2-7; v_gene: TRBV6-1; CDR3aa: ASSRSLQVEQY
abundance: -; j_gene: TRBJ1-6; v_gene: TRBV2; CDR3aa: ASRKEGYNSPLH
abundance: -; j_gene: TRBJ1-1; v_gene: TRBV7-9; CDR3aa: ASSPFRDSNTEAF
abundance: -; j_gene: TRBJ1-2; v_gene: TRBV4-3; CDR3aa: ASSQDLAGGYT
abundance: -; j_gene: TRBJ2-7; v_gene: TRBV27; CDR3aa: ASSDGTSGPYEQY
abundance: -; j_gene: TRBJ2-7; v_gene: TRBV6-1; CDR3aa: ASRFPGTASYEQY
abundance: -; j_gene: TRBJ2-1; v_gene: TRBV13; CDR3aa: ASSLEDGNQF
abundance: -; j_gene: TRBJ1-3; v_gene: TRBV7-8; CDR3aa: ASSTPRISSGNTIY
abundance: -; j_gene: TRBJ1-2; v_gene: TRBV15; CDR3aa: ATSMDREYGYT
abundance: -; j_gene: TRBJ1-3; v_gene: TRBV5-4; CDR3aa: ASSSGLTPRRNTIY
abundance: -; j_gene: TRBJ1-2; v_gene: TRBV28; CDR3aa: ASSRYGYT
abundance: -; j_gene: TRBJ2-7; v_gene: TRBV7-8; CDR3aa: ASNSPPAEEQY
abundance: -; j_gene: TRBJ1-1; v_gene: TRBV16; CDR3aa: ASSPVSPGQGGTEAF
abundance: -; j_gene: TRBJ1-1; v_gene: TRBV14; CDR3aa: ASSQDRQGRTEAF
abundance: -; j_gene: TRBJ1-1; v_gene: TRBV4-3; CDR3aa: ASSQDGALGVGGTEAF
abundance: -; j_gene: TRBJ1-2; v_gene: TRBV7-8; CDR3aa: ASSLLETGRASGGYT
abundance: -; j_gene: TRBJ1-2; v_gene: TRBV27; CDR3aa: ASSPRVFPNSGYT
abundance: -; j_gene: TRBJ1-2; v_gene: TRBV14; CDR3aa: ASSLSTGLRYGYT
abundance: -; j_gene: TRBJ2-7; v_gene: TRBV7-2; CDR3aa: ASSSRQDRGYEQY
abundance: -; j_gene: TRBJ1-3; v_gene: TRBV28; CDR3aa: ASSFNADSGNTIY
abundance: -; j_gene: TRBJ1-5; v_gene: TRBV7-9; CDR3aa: ASSPGQGENQPQH
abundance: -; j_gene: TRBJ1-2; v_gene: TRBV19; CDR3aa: ASRTGAGYT
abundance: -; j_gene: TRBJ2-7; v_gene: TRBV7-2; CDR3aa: ASSLAGTGDYEQY
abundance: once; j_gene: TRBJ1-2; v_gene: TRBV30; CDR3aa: AWSSQGPSGGYT
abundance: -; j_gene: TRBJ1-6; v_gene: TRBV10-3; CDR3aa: AISTGFGSPLH
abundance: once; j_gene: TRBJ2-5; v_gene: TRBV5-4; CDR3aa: ASSFPGGIGETQY
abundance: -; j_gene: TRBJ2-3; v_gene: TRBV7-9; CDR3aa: ASSFPLEGLYTDTQY
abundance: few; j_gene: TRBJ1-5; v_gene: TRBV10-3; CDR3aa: ASALRGDGQPQH
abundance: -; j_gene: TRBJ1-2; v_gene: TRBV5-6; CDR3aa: ASRQRTGYGYT
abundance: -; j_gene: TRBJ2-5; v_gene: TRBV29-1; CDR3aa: SGVNSETQY
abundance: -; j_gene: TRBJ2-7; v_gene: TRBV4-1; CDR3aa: ASSQDKASGRAYEQY
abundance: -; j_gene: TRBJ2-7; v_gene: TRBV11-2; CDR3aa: ASSLGSSYEQY
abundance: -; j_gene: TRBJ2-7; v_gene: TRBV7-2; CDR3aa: ASSLELHFPYEQY
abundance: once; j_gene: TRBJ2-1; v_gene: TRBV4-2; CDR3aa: ASSQDSRVQF
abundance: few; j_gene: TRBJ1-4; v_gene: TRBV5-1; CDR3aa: ASRFQGAEEKLF
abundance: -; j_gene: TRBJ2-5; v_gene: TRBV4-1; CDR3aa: ASSQLETQY